This TCR beta chain originates from a study of T cells in Graves' hyperthyroidism and ophthalmopathy. The hyperthyroidism was newly diagnosed and had lasted under 2 months; the patients were aged 18 to 65. Uncontrolled infection, other autoimmune disease, pregnancy or lactation barred patients from enrollment. Study-wide results and limits: Ophthalmopathy was predicted by the model a median of approximately 6 months ahead of onset.

This clonotype appeared a few times. Its antigen is still unknown. Amplification yielded TCR beta CDR3 regions, with RNA transcripts as the source. When the TCR CDR3 underwent first-round RT-PCR, the HTBI primer set was used. TCRdb reprocessed the multiplex PCR reads via MiXCR and lists one record per CDR3 protein. The table includes approximately 300,000 distinct CDR3 sequences, 16% detected once. Sequenced input: blood. This TCR came from a man in his thirties or forties with Graves' hyperthyroidism.

CDR3 DNA: TGTGCCACCAGAGTTACAGGGTACACTGAAGCTTTCTTT. This gives the protein CATRVTGYTEAFF. The rearrangement joins TRBV15 to TRBJ1-1; possible D gene TRBD1, 6 bases. The V end lost 6 bases, the J end lost 3 bases, and 11 bases lay between the germline ends. CDR3 length: 13 amino acids. Germline CDR1 LNHNV, CDR2 YYDKDF (reference sequence).